This T cell receptor (beta chain) emerged from a study of blood T cells in healthy people across ages. Overall study results and limits: Higher diversity, along with more naive CD4+ cells, distinguished long-lived donors from aged donors. Total diversity from one million sequenced T cells was likely underestimated.

Alongside a J-beta primer mix, a sample-barcoded 5' primer served in a second PCR lasting roughly 6 to 11 cycles. TCRdb reanalysed the 5' RACE reads using MiXCR and keeps one entry per CDR3 protein. The sample lists approximately 820,000 distinct CDR3 sequences; approximately 48% were seen once. The CDR3 consists of 15 residues. About this clonotype: Its antigen is currently unknown.

Each donor was a healthy Caucasian individual from Russia, aged about 6 to 95. Around 9 milliliters of peripheral blood were drawn from each donor into EDTA-treated tubes. The gene calls are TRBV21-1 and TRBJ1-6. TRBV21-1 is shown as a pseudogene. This receptor was identified in a man between 60 and 70 years old in good health. Sequencing input: blood. The CDR3 DNA sequence: TGTGCCAGCAGCACGGGCAACCCCGCGGGTTCACCCCTCCACTTT. Translated, it gives CASSTGNPAGSPLHF.